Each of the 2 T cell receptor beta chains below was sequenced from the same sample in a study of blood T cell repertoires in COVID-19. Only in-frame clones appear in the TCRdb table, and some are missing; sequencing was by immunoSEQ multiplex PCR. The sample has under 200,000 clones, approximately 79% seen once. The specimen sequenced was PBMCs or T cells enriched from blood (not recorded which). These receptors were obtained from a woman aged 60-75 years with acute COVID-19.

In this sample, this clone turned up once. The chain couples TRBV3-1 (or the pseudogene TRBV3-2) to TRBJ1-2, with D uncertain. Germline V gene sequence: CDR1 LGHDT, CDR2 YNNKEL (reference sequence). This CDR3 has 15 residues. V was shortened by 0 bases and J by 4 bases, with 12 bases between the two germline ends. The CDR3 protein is CASSQDAVQIYGYTF. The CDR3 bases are TGTGCCAGCAGCCAAGATGCGGTCCAGATCTATGGCTACACCTTC.

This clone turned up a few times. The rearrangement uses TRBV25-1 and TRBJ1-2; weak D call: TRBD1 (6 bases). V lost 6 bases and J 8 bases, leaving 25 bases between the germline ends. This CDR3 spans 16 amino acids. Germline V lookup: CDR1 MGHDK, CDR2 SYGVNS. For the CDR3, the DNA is TGTGCCAGCAGCCCCCCTTCGGCAGGGGTCCCGCGGGGCTACACCTTC. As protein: CASSPPSAGVPRGYTF.